The 20 T cell receptor beta chains in this list originate from one sample, sequenced in a study of cytomegalovirus exposure and HLA in healthy donors. PCR employed 60 Vbeta and 13 Jbeta primers. Produced via immunoSEQ multiplex PCR; TCRdb's table is partial and in-frame only. Of about 180,000 clones listed, 80% to 85% were seen once; the top ten hold 2.2%. Sequencing was performed on PBMCs. The receptor set was obtained from a woman under 40 in good health and CMV-seronegative.

This chain connects TRBV2 to TRBJ2-7; D may be TRBD1 (5 bases). The CDR3 runs 14 residues. V lost 0 bases and J lost 3, with 9 bases in between. Germline assignment: CDR1 SNHLY and CDR2 FYNNEI. CDR3 sequence (DNA): TGTGCCAGCAGTGAAGCGCCCAGGGTCTACGAGCAGTACTTC. Protein product: CASSEAPRVYEQYF.

The sample holds one count of this clone. V gene TRBV7-2 combines with J gene TRBJ2-7; the match to TRBD2 covers 10 bases. V shed 5 bases, J shed 4 bases, and the junction held 8 bases outside the gene matches. CDR1 is SGHTA, CDR2 FQGNSA, per germline. This CDR3 has 15 residues. CDR3 sequence reads: CASSPGLAATYEQYF. The CDR3 region has the DNA TGTGCCAGCAGCCCTGGACTAGCGGCGACTTACGAGCAGTACTTC.

This clone has only one observation. The CDR3 loop reads CASSFGLAGGYNEQFF. CDR3 in DNA: TGCGCCAGCAGCTTTGGACTAGCGGGGGGCTACAATGAGCAGTTCTTC. V and J are TRBV5-1 and TRBJ2-1; 14 nucleotides align to TRBD2. J gave up 3 bases and V 2 bases, and 1 base lay outside the gene matches. Germline loops: CDR1 SGHRS, CDR2 YFSETQ. The CDR3 runs to 16 residues.

This clone has a handful of counts. The J gene is TRBJ2-5, the V gene TRBV5-5; 9 positions match TRBD2. The V gene end was trimmed by 5 bases and the J gene end by 5 bases; junction bases not matched to a gene: 16. Germline CDR1 is SGHKS and CDR2 is YYEKEE (reference sequence). This CDR3 has 17 residues. The DNA of the CDR3 is TGTGCCAGCAGAGCGAGCGGGCGGGGACTAGCCGGGGAGACCCAGTACTTC. The encoded protein is CASRASGRGLAGETQYF.

This chain connects TRBV11-2 to TRBJ1-2; D is possibly TRBD1 (5 bases). The germline V gene has CDR1 SGHAT and CDR2 FQNNGV. This CDR3 has 13 residues. Trimming left V 0 bases short and J 10 bases short, with 12 bases between. The CDR3 here is CASSLDLGANYTF. CDR3 bases: TGTGCCAGCAGCTTAGATCTTGGGGCTAACTACACCTTC.

The chain has TRBV19 and TRBJ1-1, with 7 bases lining up with TRBD1. V shed 7 bases, J shed 0 bases, and the junction held 5 bases outside the gene matches. Germline V gives CDR1 LNHDA, CDR2 SQIVND (reference sequence). The CDR3 runs to 14 residues. The CDR3 reads CASTEGALNTEAFF. The CDR3 nucleotides read TGTGCCAGTACGGAGGGGGCCTTGAACACTGAAGCTTTCTTT.

The V gene is TRBV28, the J gene TRBJ2-2, with D possibly being TRBD2 (5 bases). V dropped 3 bases and J dropped 4 bases, with 12 bases sitting between them. Germline CDR1 reads MDHEN; CDR2 reads SYDVKM. The CDR3 is made up of 15 amino acids. CDR3 sequence reads: CASSFDIGLTGELFF. CDR3 DNA: TGTGCCAGCAGTTTCGATATTGGACTCACCGGGGAGCTGTTTTTT.

The genes are TRBV2 and TRBJ2-3; TRBD1 might be the D (5 bases). The CDR3 runs to 15 residues. Germline V gives CDR1 SNHLY, CDR2 FYNNEI. With 6 bases removed from V and 0 bases from J, the gap between germline ends came to 13 bases. The CDR3 bases are TGTGCCAGCAGGACTCAGGGTGCTAGCACAGATACGCAGTATTTT. This gives the protein CASRTQGASTDTQYF.

This sequence joins TRBV2 and TRBJ2-2; 10 positions agree with TRBD1. Germline CDR1 reads SNHLY; CDR2 reads FYNNEI. This CDR3 spans 15 amino acids. J lost 3 bases, V lost 4 bases, and 2 bases had no gene match. The CDR3 is CASSVGTGDTGELFF. The DNA of the CDR3 is TGTGCCAGCAGTGTGGGGACAGGGGACACCGGGGAGCTGTTTTTT.

A single count supports this clone. The germline gene is not matched at one end of the junction; a read error may be the cause. This chain connects TRBV2 to TRBJ2-7, with D tentatively TRBD1 (6 bases). Germline V gene data show CDR1 as SNHLY and CDR2 as FYNNEI. The CDR3 spans 16 residues. The CDR3 region is CVSSERLAWQGPSPYF. The CDR3, as DNA: TGTGTCAGCAGTGAAAGGCTCGCATGGCAGGGGCCGAGCCCGTACTTC.

This rearrangement joins TRBV2 to TRBJ2-5; D may be TRBD1 (6 bases). Germline V gene lookup returns CDR1 SNHLY and CDR2 FYNNEI. The CDR3 runs to 14 residues. Deletions cut 5 bases from V and 1 base from J, with 11 bases between. The CDR3 loop is CASSQTGPQETQYF. The CDR3 DNA reads TGTGCCAGCAGTCAGACAGGACCCCAAGAGACCCAGTACTTC. Based on the CDR3 plus reference TRBV2 and TRBJ2-5, the full variable domain is EPEVTQTPSHQVTQMGQEVILRCVPISNHLYFYWYRQILGQKVEFLVSFYNNEISEKSEIFDDQFSVERPDGSNFTLKIRSTKLEDSAMYFCASSQTGPQETQYFGPGTRLLVL.

V and J are TRBV7-9 and TRBJ2-6; a possible D gene is TRBD1 (5 bases). This CDR3 spans 13 amino acids. Germline CDR1 reads SEHNR; CDR2 reads FQNEAQ (reference sequence). Between the trimmed V and J ends, which lost 9 bases and 2 bases, there was a span of 8 bases. The CDR3 protein is CASDSAGANVLTF. CDR3 DNA: TGTGCCAGTGACAGTGCTGGGGCCAACGTCCTGACTTTC.

The DNA for the CDR3 is TGTGCCAGCAGTAGACAGGGTCAGCCCCAGCATTTT. Translating it yields CASSRQGQPQHF. The chain recombines TRBV27 with TRBJ1-5, with 7 bases matching TRBD1. Germline V gene lookup returns CDR1 MNHEY and CDR2 SMNVEV (reference sequence). CDR3 length: 12 amino acids. Unmatched junction bases numbered 1, after V lost 5 bases and J lost 6 bases.

The chain carries TRBV4-3 and TRBJ2-1, with 9 bases fitting TRBD2. Per germline, CDR1 LGHNA and CDR2 YSLEER. The trim removed 4 bases at V and 8 bases at J, leaving 9 bases unmatched. The CDR3 contains 15 residues. CDR3 protein: CASSLWGSGSDEQFF. The CDR3 DNA reads TGCGCCAGCAGCCTATGGGGTAGCGGGAGCGATGAGCAGTTCTTC.

The chain uses TRBV27 and TRBJ2-1; TRBD2 matches at 7 bases. Unmatched junction bases numbered 15, after V lost 5 bases and J lost 5 bases. There are 17 residues in the CDR3. In germline, CDR1 is MNHEY, CDR2 SMNVEV (reference sequence). The DNA of the CDR3 is TGTGCCAGCAGTCCTCAGTGGGAGGGGTCGAGGAACAATGAGCAGTTCTTC. Its protein is CASSPQWEGSRNNEQFF.

The gene calls are TRBV2 and TRBJ2-7, with TRBD1 identical over 7 bases. The CDR3 totals 13 residues. CDR1 SNHLY and CDR2 FYNNEI come from the germline V gene. Trimming took 4 bases from V and 3 from J; bases not matched to a gene: 3. CDR3 DNA sequence: TGTGCCAGCAGTGGACAGGGCCTCTACGAGCAGTACTTC. It is translated as CASSGQGLYEQYF.

The chain links TRBV25-1 to TRBJ2-7, with 13 bases matching TRBD2. Germline V gene data show CDR1 as MGHDK and CDR2 as SYGVNS. Trimming at V came to 8 bases and at J to 7 bases, leaving 5 bases not matched to a gene. CDR3 length: 13 residues. This CDR3 reads CASGLAGEREQYF. CDR3 coding DNA: TGTGCCAGCGGACTAGCGGGAGAGAGGGAGCAGTACTTC.

The chain carries TRBV19 and TRBJ1-1; D is unresolved. The CDR3 is made up of 13 amino acids. V lost 5 bases and J 1 base, leaving 8 bases between the germline ends. CDR1 and CDR2 (germline): LNHDA, SQIVND (reference sequence). Written as DNA, the CDR3 is TGTGCCAGTAGTGCCAGAGGGAACACTGAAGCTTTCTTT. Protein product: CASSARGNTEAFF.

V usage is TRBV9 and J usage is TRBJ2-2; 8 positions match TRBD1. The V segment lost 4 bases and the J segment 0 bases; nucleotides outside the gene matches: 5. The germline gives CDR1 SGDLS, CDR2 YYNGEE. The CDR3 covers 16 residues. The CDR3 sequence: CASSPRTGSNTGELFF. CDR3 nucleotide sequence: TGTGCCAGCAGCCCAAGGACAGGGTCGAACACCGGGGAGCTGTTTTTT.

The table lists this clone with a few counts. The chain uses TRBV6-6 and TRBJ2-7; 9 bases agree with TRBD2. The CDR3 sequence is 14 residues long. Germline-derived CDR1 and CDR2 are MNHNY and SVGAGI (reference sequence). The V segment lost 6 bases and the J segment 2 bases; nucleotides outside the gene matches: 5. CDR3 DNA sequence: TGTGCCAGCAGGGAGAGCGGGAGGACCTACGAGCAGTACTTC. Its protein product is CASRESGRTYEQYF.